The 5 T cell receptor beta chains below all came from one sample that was sequenced in a study of shared clonotypes between healthy human individuals. Sequencing was performed with immunoSEQ multiplex PCR; in TCRdb, only in-frame clones are kept and a portion is missing. The sample has 950,000 to 1,100,000 clones, about 75% seen once. Sequencing was carried out using memory CD4+ T cells sorted from blood. Noted subset: CD45RA-negative fraction. The receptors here all came from a young man in good health.

The V and J genes are TRBV13 and TRBJ2-1, with D unclear. Trimming removed 4 bases at V and 7 bases at J, with 23 bases between. This CDR3 has 17 amino acids. Germline CDR1 PRHDT, CDR2 FYEKMQ (reference sequence). CDR3 in DNA: TGTGCCAGCAGCTACCGAGGAAGGGTGAGCCTCCGAAATGAGCAGTTCTTC. Translating gives CASSYRGRVSLRNEQFF.

This chain uses TRBV6-6 with TRBJ2-5; the match to TRBD2 covers 7 bases. V lost 2 bases and J lost 7; bases outside the gene matches: 4. In germline, CDR1 is MNHNY, CDR2 SVGAGI (reference sequence). This CDR3 has 13 amino acids. CDR3 in DNA: TGTGCCAGCAGTTACGGACTAGAGGGGACCCAGTACTTC. Translating gives CASSYGLEGTQYF.

The chain couples TRBV7-6 to TRBJ1-2; D call uncertain. This CDR3 spans 11 amino acids. Germline V gene data show CDR1 as SGHVS and CDR2 as FNYEAQ. V lost 11 bases and J 6 bases, leaving 13 bases between the germline ends. CDR3 in DNA: TGTGCCGGGCACTTTTTCGATGGCTACACCTTC. Its translation is CAGHFFDGYTF.

V and J are TRBV6-6 and TRBJ2-2; no clear D. V lost 6 bases and J lost 6, with 5 bases in between. The CDR3 runs 11 residues. Germline-derived CDR1 and CDR2 are MNHNY and SVGAGI (reference sequence). This CDR3 reads CASRFAGELFF. CDR3 sequence (DNA): TGTGCCAGCAGATTCGCCGGGGAGCTGTTTTTT.

The V gene is TRBV7-9, the J gene TRBJ2-5, with 9 positions matching TRBD1. Germline lookup yields CDR1 SEHNR and CDR2 FQNEAQ (reference sequence). V was pared by 2 bases and J by 4 bases, with 11 bases of the junction left unmatched. The CDR3 contains 17 residues. CDR3 coding DNA: TGTGCCAGCAGCTTATATTACGGGACAGGGAATCGAGAGACCCAGTACTTC. Translation gives CASSLYYGTGNRETQYF.